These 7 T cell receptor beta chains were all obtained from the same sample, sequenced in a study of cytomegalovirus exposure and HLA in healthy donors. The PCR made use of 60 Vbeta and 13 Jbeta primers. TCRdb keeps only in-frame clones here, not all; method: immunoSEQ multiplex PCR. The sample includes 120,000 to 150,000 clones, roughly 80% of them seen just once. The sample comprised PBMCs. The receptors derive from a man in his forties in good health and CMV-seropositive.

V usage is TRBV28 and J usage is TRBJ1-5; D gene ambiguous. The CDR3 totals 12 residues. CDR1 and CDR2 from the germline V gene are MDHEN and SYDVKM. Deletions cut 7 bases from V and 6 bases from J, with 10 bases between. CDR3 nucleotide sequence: TGTGCCAGCAAGAAGTTGGCTCAGCCCCAGCATTTT. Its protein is CASKKLAQPQHF.

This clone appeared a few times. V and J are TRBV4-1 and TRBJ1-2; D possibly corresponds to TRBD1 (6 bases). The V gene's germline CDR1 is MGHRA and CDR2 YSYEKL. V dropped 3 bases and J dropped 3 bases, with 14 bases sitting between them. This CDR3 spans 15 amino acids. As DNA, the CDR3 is TGCGCCAGCAGCCAGGGGGGGGGCCGTGACTATGGCTACACCTTC. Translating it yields CASSQGGGRDYGYTF.

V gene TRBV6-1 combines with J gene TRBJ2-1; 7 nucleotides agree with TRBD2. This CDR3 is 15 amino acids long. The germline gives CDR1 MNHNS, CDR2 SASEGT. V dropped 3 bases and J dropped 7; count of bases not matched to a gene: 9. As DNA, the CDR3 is TGTGCCAGCAGTGATACTGGGGGACTATTGAATGAGCAGTTCTTC. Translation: CASSDTGGLLNEQFF.

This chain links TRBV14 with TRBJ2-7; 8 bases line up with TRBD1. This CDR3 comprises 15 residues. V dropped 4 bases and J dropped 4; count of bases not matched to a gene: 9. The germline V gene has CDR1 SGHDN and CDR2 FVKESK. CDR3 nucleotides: TGTGCCAGCAGCCGCCGACAGGGGCTCGGGTACGAGCAGTACTTC. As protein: CASSRRQGLGYEQYF.

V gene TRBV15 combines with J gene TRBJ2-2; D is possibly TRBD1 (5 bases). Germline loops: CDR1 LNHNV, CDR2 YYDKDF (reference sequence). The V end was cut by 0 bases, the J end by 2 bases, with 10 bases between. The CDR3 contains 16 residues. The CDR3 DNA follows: TGTGCCACCAGCAGAGATCGCGACAGCAACACCGGGGAGCTGTTTTTT. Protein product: CATSRDRDSNTGELFF. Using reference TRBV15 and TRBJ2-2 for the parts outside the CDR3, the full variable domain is DAMVIQNPRYQVTQFGKPVTLSCSQTLNHNVMYWYQQKSSQAPKLLFHYYDKDFNNEADTPDNFQSRRPNTSFCFLDIRSPGLGDTAMYLCATSRDRDSNTGELFFGEGSRLTVL.

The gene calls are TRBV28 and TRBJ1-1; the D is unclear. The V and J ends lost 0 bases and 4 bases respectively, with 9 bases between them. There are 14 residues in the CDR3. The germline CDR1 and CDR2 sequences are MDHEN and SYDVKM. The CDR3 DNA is TGTGCCAGCAGTTTATGGTCGGGTGGCACTGAAGCTTTCTTT. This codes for CASSLWSGGTEAFF. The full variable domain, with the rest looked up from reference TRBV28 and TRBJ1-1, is DVKVTQSSRYLVKRTGEKVFLECVQDMDHENMFWYRQDPGLGLRLIYFSYDVKMKEKGDIPEGYSVSREKKERFSLILESASTNQTSMYLCASSLWSGGTEAFFGQGTRLTVV.

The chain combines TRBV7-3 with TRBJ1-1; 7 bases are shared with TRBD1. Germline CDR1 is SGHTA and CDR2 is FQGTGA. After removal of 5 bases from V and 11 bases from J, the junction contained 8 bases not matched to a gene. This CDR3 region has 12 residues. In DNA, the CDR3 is TGTGCCAGCAGCAACAACAGGGGAACGGCTTTCTTT. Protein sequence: CASSNNRGTAFF.